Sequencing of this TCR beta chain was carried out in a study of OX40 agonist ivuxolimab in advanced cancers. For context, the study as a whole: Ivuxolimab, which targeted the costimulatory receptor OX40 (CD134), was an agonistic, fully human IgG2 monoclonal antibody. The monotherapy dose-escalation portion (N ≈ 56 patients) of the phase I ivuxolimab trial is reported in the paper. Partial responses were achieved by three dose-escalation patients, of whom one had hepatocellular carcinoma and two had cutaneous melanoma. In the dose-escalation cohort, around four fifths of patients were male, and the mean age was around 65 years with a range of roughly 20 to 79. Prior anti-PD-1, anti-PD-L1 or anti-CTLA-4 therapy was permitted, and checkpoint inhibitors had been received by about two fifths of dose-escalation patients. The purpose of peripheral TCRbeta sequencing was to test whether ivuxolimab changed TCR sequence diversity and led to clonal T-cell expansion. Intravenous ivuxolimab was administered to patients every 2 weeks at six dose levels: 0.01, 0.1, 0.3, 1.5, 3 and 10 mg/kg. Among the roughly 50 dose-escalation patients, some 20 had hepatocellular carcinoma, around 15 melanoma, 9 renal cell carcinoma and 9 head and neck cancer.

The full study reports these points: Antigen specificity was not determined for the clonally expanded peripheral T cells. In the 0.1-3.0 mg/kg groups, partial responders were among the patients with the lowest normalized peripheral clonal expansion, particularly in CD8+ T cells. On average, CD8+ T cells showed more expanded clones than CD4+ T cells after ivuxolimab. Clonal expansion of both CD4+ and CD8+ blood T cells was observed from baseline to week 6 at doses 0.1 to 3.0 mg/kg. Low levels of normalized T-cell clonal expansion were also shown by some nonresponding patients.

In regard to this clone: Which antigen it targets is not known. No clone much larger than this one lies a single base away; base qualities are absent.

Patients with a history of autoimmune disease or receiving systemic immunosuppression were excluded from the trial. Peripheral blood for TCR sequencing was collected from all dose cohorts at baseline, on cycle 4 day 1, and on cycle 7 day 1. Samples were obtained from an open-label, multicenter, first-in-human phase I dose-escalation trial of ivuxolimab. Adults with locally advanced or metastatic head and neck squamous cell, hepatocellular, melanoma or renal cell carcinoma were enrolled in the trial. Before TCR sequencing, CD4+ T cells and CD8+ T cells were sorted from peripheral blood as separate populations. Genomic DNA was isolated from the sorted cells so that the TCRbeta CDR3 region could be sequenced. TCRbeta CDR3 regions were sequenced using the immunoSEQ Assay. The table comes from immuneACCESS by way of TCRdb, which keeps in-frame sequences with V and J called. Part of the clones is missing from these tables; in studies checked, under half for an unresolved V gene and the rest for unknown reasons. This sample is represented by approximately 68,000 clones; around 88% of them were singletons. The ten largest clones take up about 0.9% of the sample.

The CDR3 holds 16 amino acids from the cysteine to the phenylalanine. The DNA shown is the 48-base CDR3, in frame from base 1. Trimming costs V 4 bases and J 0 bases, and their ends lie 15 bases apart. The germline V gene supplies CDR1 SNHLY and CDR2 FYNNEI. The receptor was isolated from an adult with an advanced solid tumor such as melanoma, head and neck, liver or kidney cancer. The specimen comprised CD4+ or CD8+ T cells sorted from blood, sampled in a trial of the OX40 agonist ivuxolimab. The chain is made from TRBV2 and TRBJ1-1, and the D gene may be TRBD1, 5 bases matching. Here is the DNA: TGTGCCAGCAGTGGGGACTCTCTTTTTATGAACACTGAAGCTTTCTTT. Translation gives CASSGDSLFMNTEAFF.